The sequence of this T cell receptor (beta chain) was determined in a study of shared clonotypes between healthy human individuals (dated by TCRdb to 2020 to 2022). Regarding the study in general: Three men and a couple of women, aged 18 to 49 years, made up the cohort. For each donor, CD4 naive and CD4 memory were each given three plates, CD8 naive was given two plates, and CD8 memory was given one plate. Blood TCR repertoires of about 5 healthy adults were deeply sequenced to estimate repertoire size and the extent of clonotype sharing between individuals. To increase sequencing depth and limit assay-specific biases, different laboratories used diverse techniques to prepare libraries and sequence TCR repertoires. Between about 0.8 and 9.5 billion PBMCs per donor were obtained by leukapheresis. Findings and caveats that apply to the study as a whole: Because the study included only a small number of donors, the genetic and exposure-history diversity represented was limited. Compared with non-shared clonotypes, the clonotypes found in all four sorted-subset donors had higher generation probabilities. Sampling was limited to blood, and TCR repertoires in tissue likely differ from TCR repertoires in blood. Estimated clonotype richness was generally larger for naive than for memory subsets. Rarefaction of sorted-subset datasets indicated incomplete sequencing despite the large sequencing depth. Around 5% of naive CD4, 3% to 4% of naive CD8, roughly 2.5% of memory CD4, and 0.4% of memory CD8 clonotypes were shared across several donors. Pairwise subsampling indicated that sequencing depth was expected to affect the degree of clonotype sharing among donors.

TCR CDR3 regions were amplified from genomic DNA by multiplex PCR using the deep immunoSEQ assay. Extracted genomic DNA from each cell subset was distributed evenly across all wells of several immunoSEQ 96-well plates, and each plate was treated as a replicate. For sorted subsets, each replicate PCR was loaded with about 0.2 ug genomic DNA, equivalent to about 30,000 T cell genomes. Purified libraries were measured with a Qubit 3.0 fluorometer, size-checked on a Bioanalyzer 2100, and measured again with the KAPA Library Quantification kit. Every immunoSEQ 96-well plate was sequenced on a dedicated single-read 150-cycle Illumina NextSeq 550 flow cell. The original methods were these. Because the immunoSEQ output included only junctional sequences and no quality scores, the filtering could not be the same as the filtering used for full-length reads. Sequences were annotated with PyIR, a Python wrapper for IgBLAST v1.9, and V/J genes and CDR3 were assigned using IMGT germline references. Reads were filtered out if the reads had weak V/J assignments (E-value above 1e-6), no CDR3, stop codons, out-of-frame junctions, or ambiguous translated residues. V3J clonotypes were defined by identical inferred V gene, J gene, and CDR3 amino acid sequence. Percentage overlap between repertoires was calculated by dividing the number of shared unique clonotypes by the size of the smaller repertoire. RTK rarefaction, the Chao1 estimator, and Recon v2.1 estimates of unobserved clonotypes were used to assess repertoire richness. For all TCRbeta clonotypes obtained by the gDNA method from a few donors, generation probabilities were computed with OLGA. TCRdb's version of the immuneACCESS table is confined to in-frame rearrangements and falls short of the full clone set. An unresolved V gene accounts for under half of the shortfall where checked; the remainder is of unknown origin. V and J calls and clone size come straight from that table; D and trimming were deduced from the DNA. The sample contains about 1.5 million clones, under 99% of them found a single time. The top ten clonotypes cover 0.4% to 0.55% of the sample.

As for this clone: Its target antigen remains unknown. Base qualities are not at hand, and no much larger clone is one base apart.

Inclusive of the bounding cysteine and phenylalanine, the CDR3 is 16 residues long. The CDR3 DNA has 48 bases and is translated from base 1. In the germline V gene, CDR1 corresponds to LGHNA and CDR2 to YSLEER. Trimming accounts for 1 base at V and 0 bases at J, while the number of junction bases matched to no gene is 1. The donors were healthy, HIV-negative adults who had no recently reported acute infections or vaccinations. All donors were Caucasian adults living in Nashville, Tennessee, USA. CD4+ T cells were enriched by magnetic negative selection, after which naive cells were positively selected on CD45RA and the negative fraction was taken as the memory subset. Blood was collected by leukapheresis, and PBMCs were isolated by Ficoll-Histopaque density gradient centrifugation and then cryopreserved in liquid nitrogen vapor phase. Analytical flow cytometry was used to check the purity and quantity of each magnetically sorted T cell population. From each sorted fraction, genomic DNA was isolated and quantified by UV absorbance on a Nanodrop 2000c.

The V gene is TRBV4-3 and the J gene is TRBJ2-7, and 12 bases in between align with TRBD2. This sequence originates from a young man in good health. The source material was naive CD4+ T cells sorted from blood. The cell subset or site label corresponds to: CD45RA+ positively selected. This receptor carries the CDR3 CASSQGTSGISYEQYF. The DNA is TGCGCCAGCAGCCAAGGGACTAGCGGGATCTCCTACGAGCAGTACTTC.